These T cell receptor beta chains were read from a single sample in a study of T cells in Graves' hyperthyroidism and ophthalmopathy. TCRdb called the multiplex PCR reads again in MiXCR, with one record for every CDR3 protein. The sample consists of around 700,000 distinct CDR3 sequences, under 45% of them appearing once. The sample was blood. These receptors were taken from a woman in her thirties or forties with Graves' hyperthyroidism. Both conserved end residues are part of each CDR3. Each record gives: CDR3 protein, J gene, V gene.

CASSAPGQGVGEQYF	TRBJ2-7	TRBV12-3/TRBV12-4
CASTDGRGRNTIYF	TRBJ1-3	TRBV7-3
CASSARQDIYYGYTF	TRBJ1-2	TRBV2
CSAERERGKLFF	TRBJ1-4	TRBV20-1
CSVRSGAPDQPQHF	TRBJ1-5	TRBV29-1
CASSARGRGNQPQHF	TRBJ1-5	TRBV25-1
CASSLLAGGPGEQFF	TRBJ2-1	TRBV7-3
CASSQYQGGNQPQHF	TRBJ1-5	TRBV4-3
CATSDRTRQGSLSPQHF	TRBJ1-5	TRBV24-1
CASSLPFAGVSEQYF	TRBJ2-7	TRBV28
CASSPDRFYEQYF	TRBJ2-7	TRBV7-8
CATEHSTSNQPQHF	TRBJ1-5	TRBV19
CSAPNVNSNQPQHF	TRBJ1-5	TRBV20-1
CASSQQQGLGITEAFF	TRBJ1-1	TRBV4-3
CASSLNLGQNQPQHF	TRBJ1-5	TRBV7-2
CSVMATNEKLFF	TRBJ1-4	TRBV29-1
CASREDNGNQPQHF	TRBJ1-5	TRBV6-2/TRBV6-3
CASSRRGNYGYTF	TRBJ1-2	TRBV6-2/TRBV6-3
CASSLGALIATNEKLFF	TRBJ1-4	TRBV11-2
CSASTLGPGGNQPQHF	TRBJ1-5	TRBV20-1
CASNGGRWGSNQPQHF	TRBJ1-5	TRBV19
CSVRAPEPHLGFNEKLFF	TRBJ1-4	TRBV29-1
CASSLDAGASTGELFF	TRBJ2-2	TRBV7-2
CASSQEWGGPLHF	TRBJ1-6	TRBV4-1
CASSATGNFAEAFF	TRBJ1-1	TRBV7-9
CASSQGRSAGFEQYF	TRBJ2-7	TRBV7-2
CASSSAPGEPQHF	TRBJ1-5	TRBV5-1
CASSAHFGQGVSEQYF	TRBJ2-7	TRBV25-1
CASSLMPEPTHGYTF	TRBJ1-2	TRBV7-9
CASSSGPAGEQYF	TRBJ2-7	TRBV19
CATSETGRVRETQYF	TRBJ2-5	TRBV24-1